A selection of T cell receptor beta chains follows, all from one sample in a study of response to subunit inactivated influenza vaccine. Using its own MiXCR run on the RT-PCR reads, TCRdb lists one record per CDR3 protein. The table lists around 530,000 distinct CDR3 sequences, approximately 17% of them singletons. The starting material was CD4+ T cells sorted from PBMCs, obtained around 2 years after vaccination. All receptors come from a man aged 50 to 69 who received an inactivated influenza vaccine. CDR3s include the opening cysteine and the closing phenylalanine or tryptophan. The D gene is left open where the match is weak. Only part of the rows carry a size: once, few, many, or a class if the clone is expanded.

clone_size j_call d_call v_call cdr3_nt cdr3_aa
few TRBJ1-2 TRBD1 TRBV2 TGTGCCAGCAGTGAAGTGGGACAGGGCTTCGGTGGCTACACCTTC CASSEVGQGFGGYTF
. TRBJ2-6 TRBD1 TRBV4-3 TGCGCCAGCAGCCAAAGTACCGGGACAGGGGGCATCACTGGGGCCAACGTCCTGACCTTC CASSQSTGTGGITGANVLTF
. TRBJ2-5 . TRBV5-1 TGCGCCAGCAGCTTGGAGGCATTTGGAGAGACCCAGTACTTC CASSLEAFGETQYF
few TRBJ2-1 TRBD2 TRBV14 TGTGCCAGCAGTCGGCAACTAGCGGGAGCGGGTAATGAGCAGTTCTTC CASSRQLAGAGNEQFF
. TRBJ2-3 . TRBV7-2 TGTGCCAGCAGCTTACGGTCGGGGCCCACAGATACGCAGTATTTT CASSLRSGPTDTQYF
many TRBJ2-1 . TRBV12-3/TRBV12-4 TGTGCCAGCATTAAGTGGGTTATGAGCGATGAGCAGTTCTTC CASIKWVMSDEQFF
many TRBJ2-1 TRBD1 TRBV29-1 TGCAGCGTGATACAGGGGAGCTCCTACAATGAGCAGTTCTTC CSVIQGSSYNEQFF
few TRBJ2-1 TRBD2 TRBV5-5 TGTGCCAGCAGCTTGGCTAGCGGGAGACTAAATGAGCAGTTCTTC CASSLASGRLNEQFF
few TRBJ2-1 TRBD2 TRBV19 TGTGCCAGTAGTCCGGATAGCGGGGGGTACTCCTACAATGAGCAGTTCTTC CASSPDSGGYSYNEQFF
. TRBJ1-5 . TRBV6-5 TGTGCCAGCAGTTACTCATACAGGGGCAATCAGCCCCAGCATTTT CASSYSYRGNQPQHF
few TRBJ2-6 . TRBV10-3 TGTGCCATCAGTGACGATAGTCGCGGCGTATTGGCCAACGTCCTGACTTTC CAISDDSRGVLANVLTF
few TRBJ2-2 . TRBV21-1 TGTGCCAGCAGCATGAGGCCCTTTGGGACAGATCAGAACACCGGGGAGCTGTTTTTT CASSMRPFGTDQNTGELFF
. TRBJ2-1 . TRBV7-9 TGTGCCAGCAGCGCAGGGGACCTTAATCCGTTCTTC CASSAGDLNPFF
. TRBJ2-1 . TRBV24-1 TGTGCCACCAGTGATCGGATCGGGGATCAAGGGAATGAGCAGTTCTTC CATSDRIGDQGNEQFF
. TRBJ1-5 TRBD1 TRBV6-2/TRBV6-3 TGTGCCAGCAGTTACTCAGGCAGGGGGCGAAATCAGCCCCAGCATTTT CASSYSGRGRNQPQHF
few TRBJ1-6 TRBD1 TRBV4-3 TGCGCCAGCAGCCTCGGGACAGGGGACAATTCACCCCTCCACTTT CASSLGTGDNSPLHF
. TRBJ2-2 . TRBV10-3 TGTGCCATCAGTCTTCAGGTGGTCGACGGGGAGCTGTTTTTT CAISLQVVDGELFF
few TRBJ2-1 . TRBV9 TGTGCCAGCAGCCCCCGGACTGTTGGTATGGTCTTC CASSPRTVGMVF
few TRBJ2-2 . TRBV6-1 TGTGCCAGCAAACCCCCGGCGGACACCGGGGAGCTGTTTTTT CASKPPADTGELFF
. TRBJ1-2 . TRBV6-1 TGTGCCAGCAGTGAACTGGGTCTCTATGGCTACACCTTC CASSELGLYGYTF
. TRBJ1-5 . TRBV4-1 TGCGCCAGCAGCCGTGAGGGGTGGGGAGGCAATCAGCCCCAGCATTTT CASSREGWGGNQPQHF
. TRBJ2-7 . TRBV4-2 TGTGCCAGCAGCCAAGAATTGGCGGGGCCCTACGAGCAGTACTTC CASSQELAGPYEQYF